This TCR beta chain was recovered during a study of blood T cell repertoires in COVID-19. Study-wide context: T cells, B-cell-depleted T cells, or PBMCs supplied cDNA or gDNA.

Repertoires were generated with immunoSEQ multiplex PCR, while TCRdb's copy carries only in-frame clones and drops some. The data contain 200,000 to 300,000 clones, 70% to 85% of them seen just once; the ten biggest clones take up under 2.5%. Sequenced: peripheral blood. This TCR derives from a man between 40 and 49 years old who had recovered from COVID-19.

CDR3 protein: CASSEESTGQGAELFF. Here the CDR3 DNA reads TGTGCCAGCAGTGAAGAGTCAACAGGACAGGGAGCAGAACTGTTTTTT. The chain joins TRBV2 to TRBJ1-4, with 8 positions matching TRBD1. CDR1 and CDR2 from the germline V gene are SNHLY and FYNNEI. The length of the CDR3 is 16 residues. J lost 12 bases, V lost 1 base, and 13 bases had no gene match.